Shown below are 29 T cell receptor beta chains from a single sample sequenced in a study of CD8 T cells in Susac syndrome. RNA, at roughly 0.45 to 1 ug, was reverse transcribed with random hexamers. TCRdb reprocessed the immunoSEQ multiplex PCR reads with MiXCR, giving one entry per CDR3 protein. The table has about 140,000 distinct CDR3 sequences, approximately 95% seen once. Sequenced sample: CD4+ T cells from PBMCs. Every receptor here comes from a human donor with Susac syndrome.

The V and J genes are TRBV15 and TRBJ2-4, with TRBD2 identical over 8 bases. This CDR3 has 13 amino acids. V shed 0 bases and J 15 bases; nucleotides not matched to a gene: 7. CDR1 and CDR2 (germline): LNHNV, YYDKDF (reference sequence). CDR3 nucleotides: TGTGCCACCAGCAGAGATAACGGGGGGGCAACGTACTTC. This gives the protein CATSRDNGGATYF.

This chain uses TRBV11-2 with TRBJ1-2, with 7 bases matching TRBD1. V lost 5 bases and J lost 2; bases outside the gene matches: 8. CDR1 and CDR2 from the germline V gene are SGHAT and FQNNGV. The CDR3 contains 15 residues. The CDR3 coding sequence is TGTGCCAGCAGCCCCCTACAGGGGTCGAACTATGGCTACACCTTC. Translation gives CASSPLQGSNYGYTF.

The CDR3 here is CSVTPLTWNTGELFF. CDR3 DNA sequence: TGCAGTGTTACTCCACTTACTTGGAACACCGGGGAGCTGTTTTTT. The genes are TRBV20-1 and TRBJ2-2; D ambiguous. This CDR3 has 15 amino acids. The germline V and J ends were trimmed by 7 bases and 1 base, with 16 bases remaining between them. The germline CDR1 and CDR2 sequences are DFQATT and SNEGSKA (reference sequence).

This clonotype was recorded only once. The chain combines TRBV3-1 with TRBJ1-1, with no clear D. The CDR3 totals 13 residues. Trimming took 4 bases from V and 3 from J, leaving 9 bases between them. The germline V gene has CDR1 LGHDT and CDR2 YNNKEL (reference sequence). CDR3 loop: CASSRQEYTEAFF. In nucleotides, the CDR3 is TGTGCCAGCAGCCGTCAGGAATACACTGAAGCTTTCTTT. Filled out from reference TRBV3-1 and TRBJ1-1, the complete variable domain reads DTAVSQTPKYLVTQMGNDKSIKCEQNLGHDTMYWYKQDSKKFLKIMFSYNNKELIINETVPNRFSPKSPDKAHLNLHINSLELGDSAVYFCASSRQEYTEAFFGQGTRLTVV.

This chain links TRBV7-9 with TRBJ1-1; 9 bases are shared with TRBD1. The J segment lost 7 bases and the V segment lost 6 bases, leaving 6 bases of the junction unmatched. The CDR3 is made up of 13 amino acids. The germline gives CDR1 SEHNR, CDR2 FQNEAQ (reference sequence). The CDR3 loop is CASRGTGLSEAFF. The CDR3 nucleotides read TGTGCCAGCAGGGGGACAGGGCTAAGTGAAGCTTTCTTT.

V usage is TRBV14 and J usage is TRBJ1-5; possible D gene TRBD1, 6 bases. Germline loops: CDR1 SGHDN, CDR2 FVKESK. CDR3 size: 13 residues. Trimming cost V 4 bases and J 9 bases, with 13 bases left between them. The CDR3 loop is CASSPGAGRPQHF. CDR3 sequence (DNA): TGTGCCAGCAGCCCGGGGGCGGGCCGGCCCCAGCATTTT.

The gene calls are TRBV29-1 and TRBJ2-1, with 9 bases identical to TRBD1. J was trimmed by 6 bases and V by 6 bases; bases with no gene match: 9. Per germline, CDR1 SQVTM and CDR2 ANQGSEA. This CDR3 region has 14 residues. In DNA form, the CDR3 reads TGCAGCGTCCTGGTGGGACAGGGCTCCAATGAGCAGTTCTTC. Residues: CSVLVGQGSNEQFF.

V usage is TRBV6-5 and J usage is TRBJ1-3, with 7 bases matching TRBD1. This CDR3 has 14 amino acids. Trimming at V came to 6 bases and at J to 2 bases, leaving 4 bases not matched to a gene. Germline V CDR1 and CDR2: MNHEY, SVGAGI. CDR3 sequence reads: CASRVQGAGNTIYF. The CDR3 bases are TGTGCCAGCAGGGTTCAGGGGGCTGGAAACACCATATATTTT.

The rearrangement links TRBV12-3 or TRBV12-4 to TRBJ2-1; 9 bases map to TRBD2. With V trimmed by 5 bases and J by 8 bases, 4 bases remained unmatched. This CDR3 has 13 residues. DNA for the CDR3: TGTGCCAGCAGTAGGACTAGCGTCGATGAGCAGTTCTTC. Its translation is CASSRTSVDEQFF.

This clonotype was observed a few times. This chain uses TRBV5-4 with TRBJ1-1, with TRBD1 as a possible D gene (5 bases). The germline V gene has CDR1 SGHNT and CDR2 YYREEE (reference sequence). CDR3 length: 13 residues. V was cut by 4 bases and J by 3 bases, with 10 bases left in between. The CDR3: CASSGGRDTEAFF. CDR3 coding DNA: TGTGCCAGCAGCGGGGGACGGGACACTGAAGCTTTCTTT.

The genes are TRBV5-1 and TRBJ2-1; D is possibly TRBD1 (6 bases). V was cut by 7 bases and J by 0 bases, with 14 bases left in between. Germline V gene sequence: CDR1 SGHRS, CDR2 YFSETQ. The CDR3 is made up of 15 amino acids. The CDR3 coding sequence is TGCGCCAGCTATTTAGGGGGTGGCTCCTACAATGAGCAGTTCTTC. This codes for CASYLGGGSYNEQFF.

V gene TRBV28 combines with J gene TRBJ1-2; 8 bases line up with TRBD1. The V gene's germline CDR1 is MDHEN and CDR2 SYDVKM. The CDR3 runs 14 residues. V gave up 5 bases and J gave up 8 bases; unmatched junction bases: 10. The DNA of the CDR3 is TGTGCCAGCAGTCCGCGGACAGGGATCGGCGGCTACACCTTC. Translated, it gives CASSPRTGIGGYTF.

This chain connects TRBV28 to TRBJ2-7, with 13 bases fitting TRBD2. With V trimmed by 5 bases and J by 6 bases, 7 bases remained unmatched. The CDR3 is made up of 15 amino acids. CDR1 MDHEN and CDR2 SYDVKM come from the germline V gene. Here the CDR3 reads CASSRTSGSLSEQYF. The CDR3 region has the DNA TGTGCCAGCAGTAGGACTAGCGGGAGTCTTAGCGAGCAGTACTTC.

This chain links TRBV5-4 with TRBJ1-2; 9 positions agree with TRBD1. Germline CDR1 is SGHNT and CDR2 is YYREEE (reference sequence). CDR3 length equals 11 residues. J lost 7 bases, V lost 5 bases, and 0 bases had no gene match. In DNA form, the CDR3 reads TGTGCCAGCAGGGACAGGGGTGGCTACACCTTC. It translates to CASRDRGGYTF. Using reference TRBV5-4 and TRBJ1-2 for the parts outside the CDR3, the full variable domain is ETGVTQSPTHLIKTRGQQVTLRCSSQSGHNTVSWYQQALGQGPQFIFQYYREEENGRGNFPPRFSGLQFPNYSSELNVNALELDDSALYLCASRDRGGYTFGSGTRLTVV.

This chain uses TRBV3-1 with TRBJ2-7; D possibly corresponds to TRBD2 (6 bases). Germline lookup yields CDR1 LGHDT and CDR2 YNNKEL (reference sequence). V was shortened by 1 base and J by 0 bases, with 13 bases between the two germline ends. This CDR3 has 16 amino acids. The CDR3 protein is CASSQGSGGSSYEQYF. The DNA of the CDR3 is TGTGCCAGCAGCCAAGGCTCCGGGGGTTCCTCCTACGAGCAGTACTTC.

The chain is built from TRBV7-9 and TRBJ2-1; D remains ambiguous. This CDR3 has 13 residues. Germline V gene lookup returns CDR1 SEHNR and CDR2 FQNEAQ (reference sequence). The V end was cut by 4 bases, the J end by 4 bases, with 8 bases between. The CDR3 spells CASSSTVYNEQFF. The CDR3 nucleotides are TGTGCCAGCAGCTCCACAGTATACAATGAGCAGTTCTTC.

The rearrangement uses TRBV2 and TRBJ2-1, with D tentatively TRBD2 (5 bases). The CDR3 has 15 residues. V was pared by 4 bases and J by 6 bases, with 16 bases between. CDR1 SNHLY and CDR2 FYNNEI come from the germline V gene. The CDR3 here is CASSGALAPFNEQFF. In DNA form, the CDR3 reads TGTGCCAGCAGTGGGGCTCTAGCACCTTTCAATGAGCAGTTCTTC.

V is TRBV12-3 or TRBV12-4 and J is TRBJ2-7; a weak D match, TRBD1 (6 bases). The CDR3 has 18 amino acids. Trimming took off 5 bases at V and 3 bases at J, with 26 bases between the two ends. The CDR3 here is CASSQSPGTSFLSYEQYF. The DNA of the CDR3 is TGTGCCAGCAGTCAATCCCCCGGGACAAGTTTCCTTAGCTACGAGCAGTACTTC.

This chain uses TRBV6-1 with TRBJ1-1; D remains ambiguous. The germline V gene encodes CDR1 MNHNS and CDR2 SASEGT. This CDR3 is built from 13 residues. Trimming left V 3 bases short and J 5 bases short, with 10 bases between. The DNA for the CDR3 is TGTGCCAGCAGTGACCTCGGGGAGACTGAAGCTTTCTTT. Protein sequence: CASSDLGETEAFF.

The gene calls are TRBV7-9 and TRBJ1-2; D not resolved. The CDR3 has 14 residues. CDR1 and CDR2 from the germline V gene are SEHNR and FQNEAQ (reference sequence). V gave up 0 bases and J gave up 1 base, with 6 bases separating them. CDR3 sequence: CASSLATVNYGYTF. The CDR3 nucleotides are TGTGCCAGCAGCTTAGCTACCGTTAACTATGGCTACACCTTC.

The rearrangement joins TRBV18 to TRBJ2-1, with TRBD2 matching 8 bases. V was pared by 3 bases and J by 5 bases, with 9 bases of the junction left unmatched. The CDR3 spans 16 residues. Germline V gene data show CDR1 as KGHSH and CDR2 as LQKENI. The CDR3 is CASSPDRGRLDNEQFF. The CDR3 nucleotides read TGTGCCAGCTCACCGGATCGCGGGAGGCTGGACAATGAGCAGTTCTTC.

The chain combines TRBV5-1 with TRBJ2-1; the match to TRBD2 covers 7 bases. Germline V gene sequence: CDR1 SGHRS, CDR2 YFSETQ. Trimming took 4 bases from V and 2 from J; bases not matched to a gene: 9. This CDR3 has 16 residues. CDR3 nucleotide sequence: TGCGCCAGCAGCGTTTTGGCGGGAGATACCTACAATGAGCAGTTCTTC. It is translated as CASSVLAGDTYNEQFF.

This sequence joins TRBV20-1 and TRBJ1-4; D gene uncertain. Germline loops: CDR1 DFQATT, CDR2 SNEGSKA (reference sequence). Trimming cost V 5 bases and J 8 bases, with 12 bases left between them. This CDR3 is 12 amino acids long. The CDR3 sequence is CSALGPGEKLFF. The DNA of the CDR3 is TGCAGTGCTTTAGGACCAGGAGAAAAACTGTTTTTT.

CDR3 DNA sequence: TGCAGTGCCGTCCAGGGGGCCGGGGATGGCTACACCTTC. It encodes CSAVQGAGDGYTF. The chain is built from TRBV20-1 and TRBJ1-2; 8 bases are a match to TRBD1. V was pared by 6 bases and J by 6 bases, with 9 bases of the junction left unmatched. Germline V CDR1 and CDR2: DFQATT, SNEGSKA (reference sequence). The CDR3 runs to 13 residues.

This chain's CDR3 is CASRGQGIRYGYTF. The CDR3 coding sequence is TGTGCCAGCAGGGGTCAGGGGATTCGCTATGGCTACACCTTC. The chain recombines TRBV6-5 with TRBJ1-2; tentatively, D is TRBD1 (6 bases). Trimming took 6 bases from V and 4 from J, leaving 15 bases between them. The CDR3 is 14 amino acids. In germline, CDR1 is MNHEY, CDR2 SVGAGI.

This chain's CDR3 is CASSQVSGNEQFF. The DNA for the CDR3 is TGTGCCAGCAGCCAAGTTTCAGGGAATGAGCAGTTCTTC. The chain couples TRBV14 to TRBJ2-1, with D possibly matching TRBD1 (5 bases). The CDR3 contains 13 residues. The V end lost 1 base, the J end lost 7 bases, and 8 bases lay between the germline ends. Looked up from germline, CDR1 is SGHDN and CDR2 is FVKESK.

The CDR3 DNA reads as TGTGCCAGCAGTTTAACCGTGGCGGGGGCAACCTCTGGAAACACCATATATTTT. Protein: CASSLTVAGATSGNTIYF. The chain recombines TRBV27 with TRBJ1-3; D may be TRBD1 (6 bases). V was cut by 2 bases and J by 0 bases, with 17 bases left in between. The CDR3 is 18 amino acids. Germline CDR1 is MNHEY and CDR2 is SMNVEV (reference sequence).

The J gene is TRBJ1-1, the V gene TRBV29-1, with D maybe TRBD1 (5 bases). This CDR3 is built from 13 residues. Trimming stripped 3 bases from V and 5 bases from J, with 13 bases between. CDR1 is SQVTM and CDR2 is ANQGSEA in the germline V gene. CDR3 nucleotides: TGCAGCGTTGATTCAGGGTTTGGAACTGAAGCTTTCTTT. Its translation: CSVDSGFGTEAFF.

The V gene is TRBV14, the J gene TRBJ2-7; D is ambiguous. This CDR3 has 14 residues. Germline loops: CDR1 SGHDN, CDR2 FVKESK. V shed 1 base and J shed 2 bases, with 9 bases lying between them. The CDR3 sequence is CASSQARPPYEQYF. CDR3 DNA sequence: TGTGCCAGCAGCCAAGCGCGGCCCCCCTACGAGCAGTACTTC.